This is a list of T cell receptor beta chains from one sample in a study of blood T cell repertoires in COVID-19. Profiling relied on immunoSEQ multiplex PCR, and the TCRdb table lists in-frame clones only, not all of them. The sample has roughly 140,000 clones, roughly 84% seen once. Sequenced input: PBMCs or T cells enriched from blood (not recorded which). Receptors were obtained from a woman between 45 and 60 years old who had been exposed to COVID-19. CDR3s include the opening cysteine and the closing phenylalanine or tryptophan. The D gene is left open where the match is weak. Rows may omit the clone size; those that give it use once, few, many or a size class.

TRBV9	TRBD1	TRBJ2-1	-	TGTGCCAGCAGTTACGGACAGGGGCCCTACAATGAGCAGTTCTTC	CASSYGQGPYNEQFF
TRBV7-8	-	TRBJ1-2	-	TGTGCCAGCAGCTCAAACCCTCTGGGGCTAGGTGGCTACACCTTC	CASSSNPLGLGGYTF
TRBV11-2	TRBD2	TRBJ2-3	-	TGTGCCAGCAGCCCAGGGGCTAGCGGGGGAGATACGCAGTATTTT	CASSPGASGGDTQYF
TRBV21-1	-	TRBJ1-5	-	TGTGCCAGCAGCAAAAGGGGCCAGGAGCCCCTCAATCAGCCCCAGCATTTT	CASSKRGQEPLNQPQHF
TRBV5-6	-	TRBJ2-3	-	TGTGCCAGCAGCTTGGCGGGATCCGATACGCAGTATTTT	CASSLAGSDTQYF
TRBV2	-	TRBJ1-2	-	TGTGCCAGCAGGGCGACAGGTGCTTACTATGGCTACACCTTC	CASRATGAYYGYTF
TRBV2	-	TRBJ2-7	-	TGTGCCAGCACCAAACCGGGGGCCTACGAGCAGTACTTC	CASTKPGAYEQYF
TRBV7-2	-	TRBJ1-6	-	TGTGCCAGCAGCTTTCAAAAGGGTGGGAGCTCACCCCTCCACTTT	CASSFQKGGSSPLHF
TRBV7-2	TRBD1	TRBJ2-7	-	TGTGCCAGCAGCTTAGCTACCGCACAGGGGGCTCAAATCTACGAGCAGTACTTC	CASSLATAQGAQIYEQYF
TRBV7-6	TRBD2	TRBJ2-1	-	TGTGCCAGCAGCCCCACGGGGGAGGGGATGGTTCGGCAGTTCTTC	CASSPTGEGMVRQFF
TRBV9	-	TRBJ2-1	few	TGTGCCAGCAGCGCACAGTCGGTTGAGCAGTTCTTC	CASSAQSVEQFF
TRBV5-4	TRBD2	TRBJ2-4	-	TGTGCCAGCAGCCCAAACAGCGGGAGGGGTGCCAAAAACATTCAGTACTTC	CASSPNSGRGAKNIQYF
TRBV15	TRBD1	TRBJ1-1	once	TGTGCCACCAGCAGAGAACGTGGGACAGGGGCTGAAGCTTTCTTT	CATSRERGTGAEAFF
TRBV19	TRBD1	TRBJ1-4	-	TGTGCCAGTAGTCCTCCGGGACAGCCCAATGAAAAACTGTTTTTT	CASSPPGQPNEKLFF
TRBV12-3/TRBV12-4	-	TRBJ1-5	-	TGTGCCAGCAGTTTACCTCTAGGGCCCCAGCATTTT	CASSLPLGPQHF
TRBV5-5	TRBD1	TRBJ2-6	-	TGTGCCAGCAGCTCGGACCGGGACAGGGGAAAATCTGGGGCCAACGTCCTGACTTTC	CASSSDRDRGKSGANVLTF
TRBV18	TRBD1	TRBJ2-5	-	TGTGCCAGCTCACCTGTCGGGACAGGAGAGACCCAGTACTTC	CASSPVGTGETQYF
TRBV18	TRBD2	TRBJ2-7	-	TGTGCCAGCTCACCACTAGCGGGGGGCTACGAGCAGTACTTC	CASSPLAGGYEQYF
TRBV11-2	-	TRBJ1-4	-	TGTGCCAGCAGCTCCATGGGGGGGGGAAATGAAAAACTGTTTTTT	CASSSMGGGNEKLFF
TRBV3-1/TRBV3-2	TRBD2	TRBJ2-3	-	TGTGCCAGCAGCCAAGTAGAGGGACTAGCGGGGAGAGATACGCAGTATTTT	CASSQVEGLAGRDTQYF
TRBV6-5	TRBD1	TRBJ1-2	-	TGTGCCAGCAGTTACGGTCGGTCAGGGGGTGAAGGCTACACCTTC	CASSYGRSGGEGYTF
TRBV6-4	-	TRBJ1-1	-	TGTGCCAGCAGTCTGACACCGAACACTGAAGCTTTCTTT	CASSLTPNTEAFF
TRBV10-3	-	TRBJ1-4	few	TGTGCCACGCGGGGTAACGAGAATGAAAAACTGTTTTTT	CATRGNENEKLFF
TRBV6-1	TRBD1	TRBJ2-3	once	TGTGCCAGCAGTGAGCCAGGGGGCAGAACAGATACGCAGTATTTT	CASSEPGGRTDTQYF
TRBV10-3	-	TRBJ2-5	-	TGTGCCATCAGTTCGCGGTTACAGGACCAAGAGACCCAGTACTTC	CAISSRLQDQETQYF
TRBV9	TRBD2	TRBJ2-7	-	TGTGCCAGCAGCGACTTAGCGGGAGGGGTGTACTTC	CASSDLAGGVYF
TRBV6-5	TRBD2	TRBJ2-2	-	TGTGCCAGCAGGGAGCGGGGTGAAACCGGGGAGCTGTTTTTT	CASRERGETGELFF
TRBV14	-	TRBJ1-1	-	TGTGCCAGCAGCCAAGATTTAGCCGATTCGGCTTTCTTT	CASSQDLADSAFF
TRBV19	-	TRBJ1-4	-	TGTGCCAGTAGCCTCCTTGGGGCGGGGGGACTGTTTTTT	CASSLLGAGGLFF
TRBV12-2	-	TRBJ1-2	-	TGTGCAAGTCGCTTACCGGGTCTAAACTATGGCTACACCTTC	CASRLPGLNYGYTF
TRBV6-5	-	TRBJ1-2	-	TGTGCCAGCGGAGGAGACTATGGCTACACCTTC	CASGGDYGYTF
TRBV6-2/TRBV6-3	-	TRBJ1-5	-	TGTGCCAGCAGTTTCCGCCAGTACAATCAGCCCCAGCATTTT	CASSFRQYNQPQHF
TRBV6-2/TRBV6-3	TRBD2	TRBJ2-2	-	TGTGCCAGCACCCCACACCAGATCCGGCGGGGGGAGACCGGGGAGCTGTTTTTT	CASTPHQIRRGETGELFF
TRBV7-2	-	TRBJ1-2	-	TGTGCCAGCAGCTCCCGTGCTGGTGGGAGTTATGGCTACACCTTC	CASSSRAGGSYGYTF
TRBV14	TRBD2	TRBJ2-7	-	TGTGCCAGCAGCCCTAGGGCCCAACTAGCGGGAGCCCACGAGCAGTACTTC	CASSPRAQLAGAHEQYF
TRBV5-1	-	TRBJ1-4	-	TGCGCCAGCAGCTTATCCCGGGCAACTAATGAAAAACTGTTTTTT	CASSLSRATNEKLFF
TRBV9	TRBD2	TRBJ2-7	-	TGTGCCAGCAGCGTAGCGGCTAGCGGGATCTCCTACGAGCAGTACTTC	CASSVAASGISYEQYF
TRBV7-9	-	TRBJ2-5	-	TGTGCCAGCAGCTTGGACAATCAGAACCAGTACTTC	CASSLDNQNQYF
TRBV11-2	-	TRBJ2-3	-	TGTGCCAGCAGCTTAATCATCCCCGGTACGCAGTATTTT	CASSLIIPGTQYF
TRBV7-2	TRBD1	TRBJ2-1	-	TGTGCCAGCAGCTTACCAGGGGGCGTCCCCAATGAGCAGTTCTTC	CASSLPGGVPNEQFF
TRBV7-9	-	TRBJ1-1	-	TGTGCCAGCAGCTTCAGTCCGAGGACTGAAGCTTTCTTT	CASSFSPRTEAFF
TRBV10-2	TRBD1	TRBJ2-7	-	TGCGCCAGCATTCCGGGACAGAGCAAATACGAGCAGTACTTC	CASIPGQSKYEQYF
TRBV9	-	TRBJ1-6	-	TGTGCCAGCAGCCCTACGGACACGGCGGGGTCACCCCTCCACTTT	CASSPTDTAGSPLHF
TRBV5-1	TRBD1	TRBJ2-1	-	TGCGCCAGCAGCTCCCAGACAGGGATTGAGCAGTTCTTC	CASSSQTGIEQFF
TRBV19	TRBD2	TRBJ2-2	-	TGTGCCAGTACCCCCCTGCGCGTGGGGACTAGCGGGAGGGCGGGCACCGGGGAGCTGTTTTTT	CASTPLRVGTSGRAGTGELFF